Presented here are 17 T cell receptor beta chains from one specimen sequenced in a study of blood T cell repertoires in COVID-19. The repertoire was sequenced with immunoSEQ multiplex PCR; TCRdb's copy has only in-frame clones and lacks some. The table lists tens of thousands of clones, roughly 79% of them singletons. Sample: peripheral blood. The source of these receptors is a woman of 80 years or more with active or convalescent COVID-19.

CDR3 loop: CASSAGITTGELFF. CDR3 in DNA: TGTGCCAGCAGCGCGGGGATCACCACCGGGGAGCTGTTTTTT. V gene TRBV9 combines with J gene TRBJ2-2, with D perhaps TRBD2 (5 bases). V was clipped by 3 bases and J by 4 bases, with 10 bases between them. CDR3 size: 14 residues. Germline V gene lookup returns CDR1 SGDLS and CDR2 YYNGEE.

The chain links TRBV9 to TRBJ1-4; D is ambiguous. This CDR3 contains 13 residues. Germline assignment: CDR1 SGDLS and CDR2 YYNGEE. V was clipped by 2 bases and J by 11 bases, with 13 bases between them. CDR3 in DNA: TGTGCCAGCAGCGTGGGCAGCCCGGCGAAACTGTTTTTT. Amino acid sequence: CASSVGSPAKLFF.

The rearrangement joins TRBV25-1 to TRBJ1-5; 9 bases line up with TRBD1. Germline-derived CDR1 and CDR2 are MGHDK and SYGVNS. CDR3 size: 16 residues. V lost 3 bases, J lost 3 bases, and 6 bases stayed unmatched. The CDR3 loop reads CASSETGTGNNQPQHF. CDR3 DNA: TGTGCCAGCAGTGAGACAGGGACAGGGAACAATCAGCCCCAGCATTTT.

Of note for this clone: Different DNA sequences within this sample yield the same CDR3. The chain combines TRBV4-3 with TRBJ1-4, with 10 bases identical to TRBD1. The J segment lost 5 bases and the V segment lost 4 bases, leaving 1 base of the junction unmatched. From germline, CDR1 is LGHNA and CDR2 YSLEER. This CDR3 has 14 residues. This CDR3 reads CASSPGQGNEKLFF. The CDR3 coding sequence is TGCGCCAGCAGCCCGGGACAGGGGAATGAAAAACTGTTTTTT.

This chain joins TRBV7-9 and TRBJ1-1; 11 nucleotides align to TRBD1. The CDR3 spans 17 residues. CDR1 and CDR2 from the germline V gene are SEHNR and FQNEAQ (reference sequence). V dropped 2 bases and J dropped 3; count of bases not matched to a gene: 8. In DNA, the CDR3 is TGTGCCAGCAGCTTACCCCCGGGACAGGGGGGGGACACTGAAGCTTTCTTT. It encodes CASSLPPGQGGDTEAFF.

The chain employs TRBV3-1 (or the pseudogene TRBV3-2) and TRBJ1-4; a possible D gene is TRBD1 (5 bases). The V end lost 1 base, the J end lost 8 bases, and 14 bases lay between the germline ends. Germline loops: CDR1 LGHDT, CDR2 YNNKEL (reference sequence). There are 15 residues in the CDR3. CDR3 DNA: TGTGCCAGCAGCCAAGGGGTCAGGGAGGGAGAAAAACTGTTTTTT. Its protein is CASSQGVREGEKLFF.

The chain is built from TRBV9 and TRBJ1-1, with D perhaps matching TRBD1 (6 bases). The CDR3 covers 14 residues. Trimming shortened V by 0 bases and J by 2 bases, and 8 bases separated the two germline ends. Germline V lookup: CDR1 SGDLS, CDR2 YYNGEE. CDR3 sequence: CASSVVGANTEAFF. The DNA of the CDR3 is TGTGCCAGCAGCGTAGTGGGGGCCAACACTGAAGCTTTCTTT.

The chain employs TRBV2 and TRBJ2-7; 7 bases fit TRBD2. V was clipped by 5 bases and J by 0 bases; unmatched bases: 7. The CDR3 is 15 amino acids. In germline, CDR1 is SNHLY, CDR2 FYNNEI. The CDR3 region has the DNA TGTGCCAGCAGTACCCTAGCGGCAAGCTCCTACGAGCAGTACTTC. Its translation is CASSTLAASSYEQYF. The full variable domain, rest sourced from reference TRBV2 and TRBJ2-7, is EPEVTQTPSHQVTQMGQEVILRCVPISNHLYFYWYRQILGQKVEFLVSFYNNEISEKSEIFDDQFSVERPDGSNFTLKIRSTKLEDSAMYFCASSTLAASSYEQYFGPGTRLTVT.

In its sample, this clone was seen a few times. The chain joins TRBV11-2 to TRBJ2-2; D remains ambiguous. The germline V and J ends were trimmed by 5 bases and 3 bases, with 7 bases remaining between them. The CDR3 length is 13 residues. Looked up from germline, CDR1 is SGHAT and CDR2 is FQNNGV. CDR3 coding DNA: TGTGCCAGCAGCCGTTTAGACACCGGGGAGCTGTTTTTT. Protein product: CASSRLDTGELFF.

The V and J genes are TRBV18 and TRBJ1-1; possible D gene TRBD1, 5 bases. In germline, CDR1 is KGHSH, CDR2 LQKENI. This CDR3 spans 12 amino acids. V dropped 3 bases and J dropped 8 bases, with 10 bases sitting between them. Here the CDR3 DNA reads TGTGCCAGCTCACCTGGGGCAGGGGAAGCTTTCTTT. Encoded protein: CASSPGAGEAFF. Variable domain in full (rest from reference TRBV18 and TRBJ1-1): NAGVMQNPRHLVRRRGQEARLRCSPMKGHSHVYWYRQLPEEGLKFMVYLQKENIIDESGMPKERFSAEFPKEGPSILRIQQVVRGDSAAYFCASSPGAGEAFFGQGTRLTVV.

The CDR3 loop reads CASSLQGANYGYTF. The CDR3 bases are TGTGCCAGCAGCTTGCAGGGGGCGAACTATGGCTACACCTTC. The chain combines TRBV5-6 with TRBJ1-2; 8 bases align to TRBD1. The germline CDR1 and CDR2 sequences are SGHDT and YYEEEE. Trimming cost V 1 base and J 2 bases; bases outside gene matches: 1. CDR3 length: 14 residues. Looking up the rest from reference TRBV5-6 and TRBJ1-2 gives the full variable domain: DAGVTQSPTHLIKTRGQQVTLRCSPKSGHDTVSWYQQALGQGPQFIFQYYEEEERQRGNFPDRFSGHQFPNYSSELNVNALLLGDSALYLCASSLQGANYGYTFGSGTRLTVV.

The CDR3 here is CAAKQGAVDEKLFF. DNA of the CDR3: TGTGCCGCGAAACAGGGGGCGGTGGATGAAAAACTGTTTTTT. The chain carries TRBV10-3 and TRBJ1-4, with 9 bases that match TRBD1. Germline V lookup: CDR1 ENHRY, CDR2 SYGVKD. J gave up 6 bases and V 11 bases, and 10 bases lay outside the gene matches. The CDR3 contains 14 residues.

CDR3 nucleotide sequence: TGTGCCAGCAGTTACTCGACGCAGGGAGAGACCCAGTACTTC. Protein sequence: CASSYSTQGETQYF. V and J are TRBV6-2 or TRBV6-3 and TRBJ2-5; possibly TRBD1 for D (5 bases). CDR3 length: 14 amino acids. Germline-derived CDR1 and CDR2 are MNHEY and SVGEGT. The V gene lost 0 bases and the J gene lost 4 bases, with 9 bases spanning the gap.

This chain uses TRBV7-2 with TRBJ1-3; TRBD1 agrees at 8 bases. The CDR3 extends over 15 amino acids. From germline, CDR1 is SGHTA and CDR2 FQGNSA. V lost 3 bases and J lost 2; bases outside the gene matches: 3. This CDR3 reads CASSFLQGAGNTIYF. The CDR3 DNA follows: TGTGCCAGCAGCTTTTTACAGGGGGCTGGAAACACCATATATTTT.

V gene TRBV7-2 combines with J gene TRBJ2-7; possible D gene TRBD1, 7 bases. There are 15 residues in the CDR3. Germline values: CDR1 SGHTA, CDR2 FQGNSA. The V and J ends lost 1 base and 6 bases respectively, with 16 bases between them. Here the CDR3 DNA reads TGTGCCAGCAGCTTAGTGGGGTCAGGGGGGTTCGAGCAGTACTTC. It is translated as CASSLVGSGGFEQYF.

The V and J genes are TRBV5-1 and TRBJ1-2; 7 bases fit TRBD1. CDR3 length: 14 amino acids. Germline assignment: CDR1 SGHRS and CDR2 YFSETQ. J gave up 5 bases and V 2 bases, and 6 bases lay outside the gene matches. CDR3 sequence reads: CASSFDRAVYGYTF. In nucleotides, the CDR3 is TGCGCCAGCAGCTTCGACAGGGCAGTTTATGGCTACACCTTC. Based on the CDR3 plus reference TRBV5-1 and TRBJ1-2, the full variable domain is KAGVTQTPRYLIKTRGQQVTLSCSPISGHRSVSWYQQTPGQGLQFLFEYFSETQRNKGNFPGRFSGRQFSNSRSEMNVSTLELGDSALYLCASSFDRAVYGYTFGSGTRLTVV.

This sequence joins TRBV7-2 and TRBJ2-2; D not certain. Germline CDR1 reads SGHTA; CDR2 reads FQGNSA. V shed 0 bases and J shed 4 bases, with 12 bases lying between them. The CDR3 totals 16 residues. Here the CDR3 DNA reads TGTGCCAGCAGCTTAGCCACAGCATCGGTCACCGGGGAGCTGTTTTTT. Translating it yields CASSLATASVTGELFF.